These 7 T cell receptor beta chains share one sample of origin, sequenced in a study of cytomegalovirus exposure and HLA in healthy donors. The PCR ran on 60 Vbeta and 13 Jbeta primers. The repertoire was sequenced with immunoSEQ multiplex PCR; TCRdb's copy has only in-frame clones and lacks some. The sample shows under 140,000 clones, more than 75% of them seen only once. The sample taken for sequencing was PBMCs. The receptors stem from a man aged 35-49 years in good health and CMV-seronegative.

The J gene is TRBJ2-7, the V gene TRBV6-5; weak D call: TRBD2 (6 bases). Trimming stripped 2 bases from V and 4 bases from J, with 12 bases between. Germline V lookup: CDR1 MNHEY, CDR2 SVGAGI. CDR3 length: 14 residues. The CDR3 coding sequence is TGTGCCAGCAGTTACACCCGACTAGGTTACGAGCAGTACTTC. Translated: CASSYTRLGYEQYF.

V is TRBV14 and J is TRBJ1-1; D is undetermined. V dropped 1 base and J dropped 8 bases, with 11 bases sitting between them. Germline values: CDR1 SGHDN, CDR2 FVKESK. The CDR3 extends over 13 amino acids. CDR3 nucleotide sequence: TGTGCCAGCAGCCAAGGGAGACGAGGAGAAGCTTTCTTT. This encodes CASSQGRRGEAFF.

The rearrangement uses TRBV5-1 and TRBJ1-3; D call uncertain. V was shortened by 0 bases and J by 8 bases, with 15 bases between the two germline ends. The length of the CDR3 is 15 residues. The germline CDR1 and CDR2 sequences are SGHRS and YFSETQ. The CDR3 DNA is TGCGCCAGCAGCTTGGTCGGGAGTGGGCCGGACACCATATATTTT. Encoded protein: CASSLVGSGPDTIYF.

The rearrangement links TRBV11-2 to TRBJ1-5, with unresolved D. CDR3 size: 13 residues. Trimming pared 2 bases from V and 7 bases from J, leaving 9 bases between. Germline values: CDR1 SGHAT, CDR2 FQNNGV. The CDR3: CASSLTWEQPQHF. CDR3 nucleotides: TGTGCCAGCAGCTTAACATGGGAGCAGCCCCAGCATTTT.

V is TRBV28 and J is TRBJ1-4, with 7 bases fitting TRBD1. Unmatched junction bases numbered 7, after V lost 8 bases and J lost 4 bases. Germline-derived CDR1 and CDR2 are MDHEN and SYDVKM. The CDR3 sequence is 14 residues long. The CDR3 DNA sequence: TGTGCCAGCCGCCGGGACAGTGGTAATGAAAAACTGTTTTTT. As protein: CASRRDSGNEKLFF.

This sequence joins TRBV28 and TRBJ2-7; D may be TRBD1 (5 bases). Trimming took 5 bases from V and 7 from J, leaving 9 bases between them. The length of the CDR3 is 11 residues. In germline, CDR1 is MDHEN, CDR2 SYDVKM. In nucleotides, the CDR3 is TGTGCCAGCAGTAGTCAGGGAGAGCAGTACTTC. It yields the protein CASSSQGEQYF.

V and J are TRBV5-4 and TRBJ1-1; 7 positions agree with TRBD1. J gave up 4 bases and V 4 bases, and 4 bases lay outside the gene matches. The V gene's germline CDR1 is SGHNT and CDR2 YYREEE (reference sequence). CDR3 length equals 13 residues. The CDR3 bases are TGTGCCAGCAGCAGGGGGCCGAGCACTGAAGCTTTCTTT. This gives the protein CASSRGPSTEAFF.